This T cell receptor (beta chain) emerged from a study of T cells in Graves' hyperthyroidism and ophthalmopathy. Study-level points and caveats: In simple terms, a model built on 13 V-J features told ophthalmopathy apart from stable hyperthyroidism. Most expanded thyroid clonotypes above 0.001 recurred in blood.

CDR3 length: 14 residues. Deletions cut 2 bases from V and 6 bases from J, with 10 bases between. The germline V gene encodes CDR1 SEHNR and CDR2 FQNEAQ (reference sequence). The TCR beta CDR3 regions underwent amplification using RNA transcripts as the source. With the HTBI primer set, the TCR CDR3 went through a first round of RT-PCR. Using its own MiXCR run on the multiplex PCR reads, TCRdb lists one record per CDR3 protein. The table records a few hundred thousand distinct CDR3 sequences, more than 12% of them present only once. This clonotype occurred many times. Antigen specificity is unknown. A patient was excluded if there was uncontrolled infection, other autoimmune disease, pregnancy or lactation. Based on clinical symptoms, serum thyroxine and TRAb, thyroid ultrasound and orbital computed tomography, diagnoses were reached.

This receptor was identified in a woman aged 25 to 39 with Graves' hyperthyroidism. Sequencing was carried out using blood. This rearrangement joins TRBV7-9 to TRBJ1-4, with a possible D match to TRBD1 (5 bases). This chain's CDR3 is CASSLSPRDEKLFF. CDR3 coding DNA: TGTGCCAGCAGCTTAAGTCCCAGGGATGAAAAACTGTTTTTT.